This TCR beta chain was retrieved from a study of blood T cell repertoires in COVID-19. The protocol was immunoSEQ multiplex PCR, while the TCRdb copy is restricted to in-frame clones and leaves out a portion. The table shows about 320,000 clones, with about 87% occurring only once. Individuals drawn from around 24 US areas were roughly 18 to 95 years old. The sequencing input was PBMCs or T cells enriched from blood (not recorded which). The source of this sequence is a man younger than 45 who had recovered from COVID-19.

The CDR3 coding sequence is TGTGCCAGCAGCCTACAGGGGGCGAATGGCTACACCTTC. Translated, it gives CASSLQGANGYTF. This rearrangement joins TRBV5-4 to TRBJ1-2; 9 positions agree with TRBD1. The germline V gene encodes CDR1 SGHNT and CDR2 YYREEE (reference sequence). This CDR3 has 13 residues. The J segment lost 6 bases and the V segment lost 4 bases, leaving 4 bases of the junction unmatched.